This T cell receptor beta chain was sequenced in a study of early T cells in non-severe SARS-CoV-2 infection. Study overall: Unsorted whole-blood RNA was sequenced in bulk, leaving chains unpaired.

Molecules of cDNA were individually given unique molecular identifiers that were attached to them. TCRdb re-analysed the 5' RACE reads in MiXCR, keeping a single row per CDR3 protein. The data hold fewer than 85,000 distinct CDR3 sequences, with 13% observed a single time. Study-level findings and limits: VDJdb matching favored anti-spike CD8 responses, missing private and CD4 specificities.

This clonotype has a count of ten or more. Its antigen is as yet unknown. The specimen was whole blood. This TCR was recovered from an adult who was a healthcare worker with PCR-confirmed SARS-CoV-2 infection or an uninfected control (not recorded which).

Written as DNA, the CDR3 is TGTGCCAGCAGTTTAGAGGGTAGCGGGGGGACAGATACGCAGTATTTT. This translates into CASSLEGSGGTDTQYF. The rearrangement uses TRBV12-3 or TRBV12-4 and TRBJ2-3; 10 positions agree with TRBD2. V lost 1 base and J lost 3; bases outside the gene matches: 4. There are 16 residues in the CDR3.